The text below deals with one T cell receptor beta chain. These data belong to a study of CD8 T cells in Susac syndrome. The CDR3 has 14 amino acids. Germline V gene lookup returns CDR1 ENHRY and CDR2 SYGVKD. V lost 6 bases and J lost 6; bases outside the gene matches: 10. TEMRA cells were FACS-enriched, unlike CD8+ and CD4+ T cells, which were negatively isolated. Roughly 0.45 to 1 ug RNA was reverse transcribed with random hexamers. TCRdb processed the immunoSEQ multiplex PCR reads anew with MiXCR; each CDR3 protein has one entry. The sample carries 240,000 or so distinct CDR3 sequences, 90% to 96% recorded once.

This receptor was obtained from a human donor with Susac syndrome. Sequenced: CD4+ T cells from PBMCs. The chain combines TRBV10-3 with TRBJ1-2; TRBD1 matches 7 bases. The CDR3 spells CAIRPTGTMDGYTF. CDR3 DNA: TGTGCCATCAGGCCGACAGGGACGATGGATGGCTACACCTTC.